This TCR beta chain was recovered during a study of response to subunit inactivated influenza vaccine. A single record per CDR3 protein comes from TCRdb applying MiXCR to the RT-PCR reads. The sample consists of 450,000 to 550,000 distinct CDR3 sequences, roughly 23% of them appearing once. The CDR3 totals 15 residues. The V and J ends lost 0 bases and 2 bases respectively, with 9 bases between them. From germline, CDR1 is SGHVS and CDR2 FQNEAQ. On this clonotype itself: The antigen is not known.

Findings of the study overall: Authors suggested each seasonal influenza vaccination recruits few new T cells.

Sequenced material: CD4+ T cells sorted from PBMCs, taken 5 to 6 days after vaccination. The receptor's source is a man aged 50 to 59 who received an inactivated influenza vaccine. The chain links TRBV7-8 to TRBJ2-3; possible D gene TRBD2, 6 bases. The CDR3 is CASSLAAGLTDTQYF. CDR3 coding DNA: TGTGCCAGCAGCTTAGCGGCGGGGCTCACAGATACGCAGTATTTT.